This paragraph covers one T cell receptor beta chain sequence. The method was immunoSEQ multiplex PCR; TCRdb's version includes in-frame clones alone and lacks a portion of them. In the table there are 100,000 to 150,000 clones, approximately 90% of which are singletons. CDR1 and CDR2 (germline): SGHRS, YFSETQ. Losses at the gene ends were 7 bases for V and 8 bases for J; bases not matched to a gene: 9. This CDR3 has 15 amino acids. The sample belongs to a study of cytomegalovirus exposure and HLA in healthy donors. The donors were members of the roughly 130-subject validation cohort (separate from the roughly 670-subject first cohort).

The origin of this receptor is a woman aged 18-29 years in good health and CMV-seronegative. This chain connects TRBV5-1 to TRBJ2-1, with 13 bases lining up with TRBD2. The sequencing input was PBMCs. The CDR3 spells CASLRGLAGVDEQFF. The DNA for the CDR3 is TGCGCCAGCCTAAGAGGACTAGCGGGAGTCGATGAGCAGTTCTTC.